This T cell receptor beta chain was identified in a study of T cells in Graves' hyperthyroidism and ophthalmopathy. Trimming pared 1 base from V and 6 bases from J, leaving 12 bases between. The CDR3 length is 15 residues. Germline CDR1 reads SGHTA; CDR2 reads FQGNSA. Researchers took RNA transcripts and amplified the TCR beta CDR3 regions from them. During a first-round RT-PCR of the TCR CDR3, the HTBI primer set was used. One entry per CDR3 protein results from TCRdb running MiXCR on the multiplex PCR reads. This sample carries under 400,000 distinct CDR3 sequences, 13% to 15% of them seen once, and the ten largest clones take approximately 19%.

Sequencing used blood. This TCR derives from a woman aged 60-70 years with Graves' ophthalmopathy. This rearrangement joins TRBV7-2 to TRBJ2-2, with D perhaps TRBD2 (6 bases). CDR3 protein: CASSLVGGPPGELFF. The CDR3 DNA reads TGTGCCAGCAGCTTAGTGGGAGGCCCACCCGGGGAGCTGTTTTTT.